The rows below give T cell receptor beta chains drawn from one sample of a study of blood T cells in healthy people across ages. In TCRdb, the 5' RACE reads were re-called with MiXCR into one record per CDR3 protein. The table records roughly 640,000 distinct CDR3 sequences, under 30% of them present only once. Sequencing input: blood. All receptors derive from an elderly woman in good health. CDR3s include the opening cysteine and the closing phenylalanine or tryptophan. Fields, in order: V gene, clone size, J gene, D gene, CDR3 protein, CDR3 DNA. A D gene is named only where the DNA matches it firmly. Expanded clones are given a class, and other clones once, few, many or no size at all.

>TRBV9|many|TRBJ2-1|TRBD2
CASSPGLAGGDYNEQFF
TGTGCCAGCAGCCCGGGACTAGCGGGGGGGGACTACAATGAGCAGTTCTTC
>TRBV7-8|few|TRBJ1-5|-
CASSLGQVNRPQHF
TGTGCCAGCAGCTTAGGGCAGGTAAATCGGCCCCAGCATTTT
>TRBV20-1|-|TRBJ1-5|-
CSASLGTQNQPQHF
TGCAGTGCTAGTTTAGGGACGCAGAATCAGCCCCAGCATTTT
>TRBV24-1|many|TRBJ2-3|TRBD2
CATGASGGATDTQYF
TGTGCCACCGGGGCTAGCGGGGGGGCTACAGATACGCAGTATTTT
>TRBV7-2|few|TRBJ1-6|TRBD1
CASTPRGRGQSPLHF
TGTGCCAGCACGCCTAGGGGGAGGGGGCAATCACCCCTCCACTTT
>TRBV5-1|many|TRBJ1-6|-
CASSLKNDAPLHF
TGCGCCAGCAGCCTTAAAAACGACGCTCCTCTCCACTTT
>TRBV12-3/TRBV12-4|few|TRBJ2-2|TRBD1
CASSEDRATGELFF
TGTGCCAGCAGTGAGGACAGGGCCACCGGGGAGCTGTTTTTT
>TRBV7-9|-|TRBJ1-4|TRBD1
CASSPIQGQGTNEKLFF
TGTGCCAGCAGCCCTATTCAGGGACAGGGAACTAATGAAAAACTGTTTTTT
>TRBV27|-|TRBJ2-6|TRBD1
CASSLSGTGGSGANVLTF
TGTGCCAGCAGTTTGTCCGGGACAGGGGGATCTGGGGCCAACGTCCTGACTTTC
>TRBV6-5|few|TRBJ1-1|TRBD1
CASRRATGGGYTEAFF
TGTGCCAGCAGACGTGCCACAGGGGGCGGATACACTGAAGCTTTCTTT
>TRBV14|few|TRBJ2-3|-
CASSQDFTSTDTQYF
TGTGCCAGCAGCCAAGATTTTACTAGCACAGATACGCAGTATTTT
>TRBV29-1|-|TRBJ2-2|-
CSVGKEPNTGELFF
TGCAGCGTTGGTAAGGAACCGAACACCGGGGAGCTGTTTTTT
>TRBV7-2|-|TRBJ2-7|TRBD1
CASSLAGQGRQYF
TGTGCCAGCAGCTTAGCGGGACAGGGTAGGCAGTACTTC
>TRBV28|-|TRBJ2-3|-
CASSLGGSLDTQYF
TGTGCCAGCAGTTTAGGAGGAAGCCTAGATACGCAGTATTTT
>TRBV15|many|TRBJ2-3|-
CATSRAAGTDTQYF
TGTGCCACCAGCAGAGCTGCAGGCACAGATACGCAGTATTTT
>TRBV5-1|many|TRBJ2-7|-
CASRLVPGSSYEQYF
TGCGCCAGCAGGTTAGTTCCAGGGAGCTCCTACGAGCAGTACTTC
>TRBV18|-|TRBJ1-5|-
CASSPRRNSNQPQHF
TGTGCCAGCTCACCGAGGAGGAATAGCAATCAGCCCCAGCATTTT
>TRBV9|few|TRBJ2-2|TRBD2
CASSPPRGGETGELFF
TGTGCCAGCAGCCCCCCCCGCGGGGGGGAGACCGGGGAGCTGTTTTTT
>TRBV2|-|TRBJ2-7|TRBD2
CASIGVAGSYEQYF
TGTGCCAGCATAGGAGTAGCGGGGAGCTACGAGCAGTACTTC
>TRBV20-1|few|TRBJ2-3|-
CSARGGEWTDTQYF
TGCAGTGCTAGAGGCGGGGAGTGGACAGATACGCAGTATTTT
>TRBV30|many|TRBJ2-7|-
CAWSGSVDHEQYF
TGTGCCTGGAGTGGGTCGGTAGACCACGAGCAGTACTTC
>TRBV11-3|-|TRBJ2-3|TRBD2
CASSLVAGGNADTQYF
TGTGCCAGCAGCTTAGTAGCGGGGGGGAACGCAGATACGCAGTATTTT
>TRBV20-1|many|TRBJ2-7|-
CSATADLSYEQYF
TGCAGTGCTACGGCGGATCTCTCCTACGAGCAGTACTTC
>TRBV3-1|-|TRBJ1-1|-
CASSQDYGTTEAFF
TGTGCCAGCAGCCAAGACTACGGCACCACTGAAGCTTTCTTT
>TRBV18|-|TRBJ1-1|TRBD1
CASSYDREVAEAFF
TGTGCCAGCTCGTACGACAGGGAAGTCGCTGAAGCTTTCTTT
>TRBV6-5|many|TRBJ2-1|TRBD2
CASSYAGTSGGAENEQFF
TGTGCCAGCAGTTACGCGGGGACTAGCGGGGGGGCGGAGAATGAGCAGTTCTTC
>TRBV21-1|few|TRBJ1-4|-
CASRVRPFPEKLFF
TGTGCCAGCAGGGTAAGGCCATTCCCTGAAAAACTGTTTTTT
>TRBV27|-|TRBJ1-1|-
CASSFLHQAGTEAFF
TGTGCCAGCAGTTTCCTACACCAGGCCGGGACTGAAGCTTTCTTT
>TRBV7-2|many|TRBJ2-3|-
CASSLQGRAEDTQYF
TGTGCCAGCAGCTTACAAGGCAGGGCGGAAGATACGCAGTATTTT
>TRBV27|few|TRBJ2-7|-
CASRALINLRGPNTYEQYF
TGTGCCAGCCGAGCCCTTATTAACCTCCGGGGACCGAATACCTACGAGCAGTACTTC
>TRBV9|many|TRBJ2-5|-
CASSVRAGQETQYF
TGTGCCAGCAGCGTAAGGGCAGGCCAGGAGACCCAGTACTTC
>TRBV20-1|-|TRBJ2-1|TRBD1
CSADRQGQYNEQFF
TGCAGTGCCGACAGACAGGGACAGTACAATGAGCAGTTCTTC
>TRBV5-6|many|TRBJ1-2|-
CASSLNRVRGYGYTF
TGTGCCAGCAGCTTGAACAGGGTGCGGGGCTATGGCTACACCTTC
>TRBV30|few|TRBJ2-7|-
CAWSGRAGSSYEQYF
TGTGCCTGGAGTGGTAGGGCGGGGAGCTCCTACGAGCAGTACTTC
>TRBV11-2|-|TRBJ1-6|TRBD1
CASSLGTEYSPLHF
TGTGCCAGCAGTCTCGGGACAGAATATTCACCCCTCCACTTT
>TRBV5-1|-|TRBJ2-2|-
CASSTGTGSTGELFF
TGCGCCAGCAGCACTGGTACAGGGAGCACCGGGGAGCTGTTTTTT
>TRBV20-1|-|TRBJ2-3|TRBD2
CSASVGGTGDTQYF
TGCAGTGCTAGTGTCGGGGGGACCGGGGATACGCAGTATTTT
>TRBV5-1|few|TRBJ1-1|-
CASSLEGQRNTEAFF
TGCGCCAGCAGCTTGGAAGGGCAGAGAAACACTGAAGCTTTCTTT
>TRBV7-3|many|TRBJ2-3|TRBD2
CASGSSGGRTDTQYF
TGTGCCAGCGGGAGTAGCGGGGGGCGCACAGATACGCAGTATTTT
>TRBV10-3|-|TRBJ2-2|-
CAISEGGPKLNTGELFF
TGTGCCATCAGTGAGGGCGGGCCCAAACTTAACACCGGGGAGCTGTTTTTT
>TRBV28|many|TRBJ2-5|-
CASSDRLGLGTETQYF
TGTGCCAGCAGTGACCGATTGGGATTAGGGACGGAGACCCAGTACTTC
>TRBV29-1|many|TRBJ2-5|-
CSVGSRGPQETQYF
TGCAGCGTTGGTAGTAGAGGACCCCAAGAGACCCAGTACTTC